These 3 T cell receptor beta chains share one sample of origin, sequenced in a study of cytomegalovirus exposure and HLA in healthy donors (dated by TCRdb to about 2017). Library preparation was by the immunoSEQ multiplex PCR assay. Held by TCRdb, this immuneACCESS table contains in-frame sequences only and omits some clones. Under half of the omission traces to an unresolved V gene where checked; the cause of the rest is unknown. The sample table contains 150,000 to 200,000 clones; only one count was recorded for roughly 84% of them. The leading ten clones occupy roughly 10% of the sample. Sequencing input: PBMCs. The receptors derive from a man aged 25-45 years in good health and CMV-seropositive.

The V and J genes are TRBV7-3 and TRBJ2-1, with D perhaps TRBD2 (5 bases). This CDR3 region has 14 residues. The V gene's germline CDR1 is SGHTA and CDR2 FQGTGA. The V and J ends lost 5 bases and 7 bases respectively, with 15 bases between them. The CDR3 DNA is TGTGCCAGCAGCCGAATGGCGGGCGTTAATGAGCAGTTCTTC. Translating gives CASSRMAGVNEQFF.

This clone was seen just once. The V gene is TRBV5-1, the J gene TRBJ1-5; 12 positions match TRBD1. Looked up from germline, CDR1 is SGHRS and CDR2 is YFSETQ. The V segment lost 0 bases and the J segment 6 bases; nucleotides outside the gene matches: 4. This CDR3 has 16 amino acids. DNA for the CDR3: TGCGCCAGCAGCTTGGGCGGGACAGGGGGCACTCAGCCCCAGCATTTT. The encoded protein is CASSLGGTGGTQPQHF.

There are a few counts of this clone. This sequence joins TRBV6-6 and TRBJ2-1; 8 nucleotides align to TRBD1. Germline V CDR1 and CDR2: MNHNY, SVGAGI (reference sequence). There are 15 residues in the CDR3. The trim removed 2 bases at V and 7 bases at J, leaving 7 bases unmatched. The DNA for the CDR3 is TGTGCCAGCAGTTACGGGTCAGGGGGCTCGAATGAGCAGTTCTTC. As protein: CASSYGSGGSNEQFF.